This record looks at one TCR beta chain sequence and its context. The antigen it binds to is not known. The sample holds no much larger clone one base away, and base qualities are not on file. This entry comes from a study of blood T cell repertoires in COVID-19 (dated by TCRdb to about 2020). In terms of the full investigation: The collaborator samples originated in the United States, Italy and Spain and spanned the acute and convalescent phases of COVID-19. The prospective study material was composed of cDNA or gDNA derived from T cells, B-cell-depleted T cells, or PBMCs. Where HLA class I and class II types were available, the types were taken from metadata supplied by the sample provider, not from assay-based typing. Samples came from the ongoing ImmuneRACE study (first 160 participants) plus 1,254 subjects from 6 global collaborators. The repertoires were released in a freely available public database meant as a resource for research on the immune response to SARS-CoV-2. A de-identified subject ID, COVID-19 status, age in years and sex were almost always included in the sample metadata. Subjects who had been exposed to COVID-19, were actively infected with it, or had recovered from it provided the deeply sampled blood TCRbeta repertoires that made up the dataset. General findings and caveats noted by the study authors: The quantity of clinical and demographic metadata differed by source and by participant and was supplied without curation.

The CDR3, cysteine through phenylalanine, is 14 amino acids long. Left in the record is the CDR3 DNA by itself, 42 bases read in frame from the first base. The germline V gene encodes CDR1 MNHEY and CDR2 SMNVEV (reference sequence). Trimming removed 7 bases from V and 8 bases from J, leaving 20 bases between the germline ends. The immunoSEQ Assay, a bias-controlled multiplex PCR, was used to amplify TCRbeta CDR3 regions from genomic DNA. In the source study's methods: Within the assay, amplification of reference gene primers was used to estimate how many nucleated cells each sample contained. To quantify the absolute abundance of each unique TCRbeta CDR3 rearrangement, sequence reads were collapsed and filtered. For each sample, productive Simpson clonality was calculated by taking the square root of Simpson's diversity index across productive rearrangements. Sourced from immuneACCESS, this table was stored by TCRdb with only in-frame sequences that have V and J called. A share of the clones is absent; for the studies checked, an unresolved V gene accounts for under half, and the remainder has no known explanation. V and J calls and clone size follow that table, whereas D and trimming were derived from the DNA. The sample includes roughly 200,000 clones, with roughly 80% observed a single time. The top ten clones comprise approximately 4.8% of the sample.

Each collaborating institution followed its own protocols to collect whole blood in K2EDTA tubes. For TCRbeta analysis, collaborator samples were shipped as frozen whole blood, as isolated PBMCs, or as DNA extracted from either sample type. The source material was peripheral blood. The V and J segments used are TRBV27 and TRBJ1-2, with the D gene call left open. The receptor was isolated from a man over 45 with active or convalescent COVID-19. The CDR3 loop reads CASTWTGASGGYTF. The bases read TGTGCCAGCACCTGGACGGGCGCCTCGGGGGGCTACACCTTC.